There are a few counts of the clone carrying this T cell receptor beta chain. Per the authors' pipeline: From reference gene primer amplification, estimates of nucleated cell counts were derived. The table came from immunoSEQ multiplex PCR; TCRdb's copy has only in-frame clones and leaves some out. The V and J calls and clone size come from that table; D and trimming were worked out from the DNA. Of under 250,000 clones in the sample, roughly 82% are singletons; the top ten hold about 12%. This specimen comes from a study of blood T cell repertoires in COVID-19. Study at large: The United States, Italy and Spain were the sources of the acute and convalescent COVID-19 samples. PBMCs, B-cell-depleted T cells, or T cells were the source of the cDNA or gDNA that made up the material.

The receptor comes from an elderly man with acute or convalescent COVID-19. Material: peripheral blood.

The CDR3 sequence: CASSFGSSYEQYF. CDR3 nucleotides: TGTGCCAGCAGCTTCGGGAGCTCCTACGAGCAGTACTTC. The rearrangement links TRBV9 to TRBJ2-7, with TRBD2 as a possible D gene (6 bases). The V gene lost 4 bases and the J gene lost 0 bases, with 8 bases spanning the gap. CDR1 is SGDLS and CDR2 is YYNGEE in the germline V gene. This CDR3 has 13 residues.